By sample fraction, the clone carrying this T cell receptor (beta chain) is medium-sized. The antigen remains unidentified. Regarding the study as a whole: Tumor Treg TCRs overlapped most with tumor naive CD4+ cells.

Germline-derived CDR1 and CDR2 are SEHNR and FQNEAQ (reference sequence). Trimming removed 5 bases at V and 8 bases at J, with 21 bases between. This CDR3 has 15 amino acids. TCRdb reprocessed the 5' RACE reads with MiXCR, giving one entry per CDR3 protein. The sample carries under 11,000 distinct CDR3 sequences, over 25% recorded once. Cells sorted as Tregs were CD4+, CD25+ and CD127-/low. The rearrangement links TRBV7-9 to TRBJ1-2, with D uncertain. This receptor was identified in a female donor with breast cancer. Input material: Tregs sorted from a lymph node. CDR3 region: CASSPPPTAASGYTF. CDR3 coding DNA: TGTGCCAGCAGCCCACCCCCTACAGCGGCAAGCGGCTACACCTTC.